The source of this TCR beta chain is a study of shared clonotypes between healthy human individuals. Overall study findings and caveats: Generation probability values for non-shared clonotypes were lower than those for clonotypes shared by all four donors. The study generally estimated greater richness for naive than memory subsets.

CDR3 length: 19 amino acids. The V and J ends lost 2 bases and 5 bases, in that order; junction bases with no gene match: 12. CDR1 is SGDLS, CDR2 YYNGEE, per germline. Some clones are missing from TCRdb's copy, which holds only in-frame ones; the method was immunoSEQ multiplex PCR. The sample shows roughly 2.1 million clones, 85% to 95% of them seen only once. CD8 cells classed as naive were CD45RO-negative and positively selected for CCR7, excluding terminally differentiated effector memory CD45RA+ cells. As concerns this clone: The antigen is unknown.

This clonotype was sampled from a man younger than 35 in good health. Some clones in this sample may be carry-over from other donors' samples. The rearrangement links TRBV9 to TRBJ2-1, with 14 bases identical to TRBD2. Material for sequencing was naive CD8+ T cells from PBMCs. CDR3 in amino acids: CASSVHPGLAGASDNEQFF. CDR3 bases: TGTGCCAGCAGCGTTCACCCGGGACTAGCGGGAGCATCTGACAATGAGCAGTTCTTC.